The 29 T cell receptor beta chains listed next were all sequenced from one sample in a study of T cell clones after liver transplantation. Repertoires were generated with immunoSEQ multiplex PCR, while TCRdb's copy carries only in-frame clones and drops some. The profile shows 20,000 to 30,000 clones, roughly 69% of them singletons. The specimen was CD4+ T cells from blood, collected before liver transplant. These receptors were collected from a human donor who received a liver transplant.

This chain connects TRBV28 to TRBJ1-2; D may be TRBD1 (6 bases). This CDR3 is 13 amino acids long. Trimming left V 2 bases short and J 5 bases short, with 9 bases between. CDR1 is MDHEN and CDR2 is SYDVKM in the germline V gene. The CDR3 DNA reads as TGTGCCAGCAGTTTAGGACAGATATATGGCTACACCTTC. Translating it yields CASSLGQIYGYTF.

The chain carries TRBV7-6 and TRBJ2-1; no firm D call. The CDR3 contains 14 residues. From germline, CDR1 is SGHVS and CDR2 FNYEAQ. Trimming pared 5 bases from V and 5 bases from J, leaving 13 bases between. In DNA, the CDR3 is TGTGCCAGCAGCCCTCTTGGCCGCCACAATGAGCAGTTCTTC. Its translation: CASSPLGRHNEQFF.

This clone has more than one count but fewer than ten. This sequence joins TRBV28 and TRBJ2-1; 9 positions agree with TRBD1. The trim removed 5 bases at V and 4 bases at J, leaving 9 bases unmatched. Germline V CDR1 and CDR2: MDHEN, SYDVKM. CDR3 length: 16 amino acids. The CDR3 DNA follows: TGTGCCAGCAGTCCTGAGGGGACAGGGAAATACAATGAGCAGTTCTTC. As protein: CASSPEGTGKYNEQFF.

In its sample, this clone was seen a few times. The chain recombines TRBV6-1 with TRBJ1-5; maybe TRBD1 (6 bases). The CDR3 covers 15 residues. Germline V gives CDR1 MNHNS, CDR2 SASEGT. V lost 1 base, J lost 6 bases, and 13 bases lay in between. The CDR3 spells CASSEGGGNGQPQHF. The CDR3 DNA reads as TGTGCCAGCAGTGAAGGAGGGGGAAATGGTCAGCCCCAGCATTTT.

J is TRBJ1-1 and V is TRBV28, with D hard to call. This CDR3 has 12 amino acids. V dropped 10 bases and J dropped 0 bases, with 9 bases sitting between them. Germline assignment: CDR1 MDHEN and CDR2 SYDVKM. The CDR3 DNA follows: TGTGCCACGGGCCCGCTGAACACTGAAGCTTTCTTT. Amino acid sequence: CATGPLNTEAFF.

The CDR3 is CASTIDPYSNQPQHF. The CDR3 bases are TGTGCCAGTACCATAGACCCTTATAGCAATCAGCCCCAGCATTTT. The chain uses TRBV19 and TRBJ1-5; D uncertain. Per germline, CDR1 LNHDA and CDR2 SQIVND (reference sequence). V was clipped by 7 bases and J by 0 bases, with 13 bases between them. The CDR3 covers 15 residues.

The CDR3 sequence: CASSVGGWVMETQYF. The CDR3 DNA follows: TGTGCCAGCAGTGTTGGCGGCTGGGTCATGGAGACCCAGTACTTC. The rearrangement joins TRBV25-1 to TRBJ2-5; D is ambiguous. Deletions cut 4 bases from V and 5 bases from J, with 17 bases between. This CDR3 comprises 15 residues. From germline, CDR1 is MGHDK and CDR2 SYGVNS.

The V and J genes are TRBV10-3 and TRBJ2-3, with 7 nucleotides matching TRBD2. V was clipped by 0 bases and J by 4 bases; unmatched bases: 7. The CDR3 loop spans 16 amino acids. Germline V gene data show CDR1 as ENHRY and CDR2 as SYGVKD. The CDR3 DNA reads TGTGCCATCAGTGAGTCGCGAGGACTAGGGGCAGATACGCAGTATTTT. It yields the protein CAISESRGLGADTQYF.

The CDR3 loop reads CSGQVVNTEAFF. The CDR3 region has the DNA TGCAGCGGCCAGGTAGTGAACACTGAAGCTTTCTTT. The V call is TRBV29-1, the J call TRBJ1-1; D is uncertain. Germline values: CDR1 SQVTM, CDR2 ANQGSEA. V lost 7 bases and J lost 0, with 9 bases in between. The CDR3 is 12 amino acids.

This clone was counted a single time. The rearrangement uses TRBV2 and TRBJ2-7, with 7 bases fitting TRBD2. The CDR3 contains 14 residues. CDR1 is SNHLY and CDR2 is FYNNEI in the germline V gene. Germline trimming cut 3 bases from V and 0 bases from J; bases unmatched to any gene: 2. The CDR3 nucleotides are TGTGCCAGCAGTGACTGGACTAGCTCCTACGAGCAGTACGTC. This translates into CASSDWTSSYEQYV.

V gene TRBV7-2 combines with J gene TRBJ1-2, with no clear D. Deletions cut 5 bases from V and 5 bases from J, with 9 bases between. Germline CDR1 reads SGHTA; CDR2 reads FQGNSA. This CDR3 has 12 amino acids. CDR3 sequence: CASSQGEYGYTF. The CDR3, as DNA: TGTGCCAGCAGCCAAGGTGAATATGGCTACACCTTC.

This clone was found a few times. CDR3 nucleotide sequence: TGTGCCAGCGCGGGGTTGACAGCCCAAGAGACCCAGTACTTC. It is translated as CASAGLTAQETQYF. The rearrangement uses TRBV2 and TRBJ2-5; TRBD2 might be the D (6 bases). V dropped 8 bases and J dropped 1 base, with 14 bases sitting between them. Germline CDR1 and CDR2: SNHLY and FYNNEI. CDR3 size: 14 residues.

There are a few counts of this clone. This rearrangement joins TRBV6-5 to TRBJ2-2, with D maybe TRBD1 (6 bases). The CDR3 runs to 12 residues. Looked up from germline, CDR1 is MNHEY and CDR2 is SVGAGI. V dropped 6 bases and J dropped 4 bases, with 6 bases sitting between them. CDR3 bases: TGTGCCAGCAGACAGGGCACCGGGGAGCTGTTTTTT. Its protein product is CASRQGTGELFF.

The chain couples TRBV19 to TRBJ2-5; a possible D gene is TRBD1 (6 bases). Germline CDR1 reads LNHDA; CDR2 reads SQIVND (reference sequence). CDR3 length equals 13 residues. Deletions cut 5 bases from V and 3 bases from J, with 10 bases between. CDR3: CASSPRGEETQYF. The CDR3 DNA reads as TGTGCCAGTAGTCCCAGGGGAGAAGAGACCCAGTACTTC.

The chain has TRBV5-6 and TRBJ2-3, with D unclear. V was trimmed by 4 bases and J by 2 bases, leaving 11 bases between them. The germline V gene has CDR1 SGHDT and CDR2 YYEEEE. CDR3 length: 14 amino acids. The CDR3 loop reads CASSHTPNTDTQYF. DNA of the CDR3: TGTGCCAGCAGCCACACCCCCAACACAGATACGCAGTATTTT.

The chain employs TRBV21-1 and TRBJ2-2; the table's D call of TRBD2 was not tested on the DNA. TRBV21-1 is a documented pseudogene. This CDR3 has 16 amino acids. The CDR3 is CASGLDQGRDTGELFF. CDR3 DNA sequence: TGTGCCAGCGGACTAGACCAGGGACGGGACACCGGGGAGCTGTTTTTT.

This chain joins TRBV7-2 and TRBJ2-1; TRBD2 matches at 10 bases. V was clipped by 2 bases and J by 3 bases; unmatched bases: 4. Germline CDR1 SGHTA, CDR2 FQGNSA. The CDR3 is made up of 16 amino acids. This chain's CDR3 is CASSLLAGGLYNEQFF. In DNA, the CDR3 is TGTGCCAGCAGCTTATTAGCGGGGGGCCTCTACAATGAGCAGTTCTTC.

The chain is built from TRBV28 and TRBJ2-7, with 9 bases fitting TRBD1. Germline V lookup: CDR1 MDHEN, CDR2 SYDVKM. The CDR3 runs to 13 residues. DNA for the CDR3: TGTGCCAGCAGTCCCTCCGGGACAGGGATTTTTATCGTC. Its protein is CASSPSGTGIFIV.

V gene TRBV28 combines with J gene TRBJ1-1; 9 bases are a match to TRBD1. The trim removed 2 bases at V and 11 bases at J, leaving 9 bases unmatched. Germline assignment: CDR1 MDHEN and CDR2 SYDVKM. The CDR3 extends over 14 amino acids. This chain's CDR3 is CASSLGDRVPEAFF. The CDR3 DNA reads as TGTGCCAGCAGTTTAGGGGACAGGGTACCCGAGGCTTTCTTT.

The V and J genes are TRBV15 and TRBJ1-1, with unresolved D. Per germline, CDR1 LNHNV and CDR2 YYDKDF (reference sequence). Trimming cost V 6 bases and J 8 bases, with 13 bases left between them. There are 12 residues in the CDR3. The CDR3 is CATRNGPREAFF. The CDR3 DNA follows: TGTGCCACCAGGAATGGACCGCGAGAAGCTTTCTTT.

In DNA form, the CDR3 reads TGTGCCAGCTCACCACCTAATAACAGGGTGGGCACTGAAGCTTTCTTT. Translation: CASSPPNNRVGTEAFF. The chain employs TRBV18 and TRBJ1-1; possible D gene TRBD1, 6 bases. Trimming removed 0 bases from V and 4 bases from J, with 15 bases in between. The germline V gene has CDR1 KGHSH and CDR2 LQKENI. The CDR3 is 16 residues long.

Concerning this clone: This may come from a read error, since a much larger clone is one base off. The V and J genes are TRBV7-8 and TRBJ2-2; 8 bases agree with TRBD1. This CDR3 spans 16 amino acids. The V gene end was trimmed by 1 base and the J gene end by 2 bases; junction bases not matched to a gene: 3. The germline V gene encodes CDR1 SGHVS and CDR2 FQNEAQ. In nucleotides, the CDR3 is TGTGCCAGCAGCTTAGTACCAGGGGGCAACACCGGGGAGCTGTTTTTT. This gives the protein CASSLVPGGNTGELFF.

Only a few counts were recorded for this clone. The chain couples TRBV28 to TRBJ2-1, with D perhaps matching TRBD1 or TRBD2 (5 bases each). Deletions cut 2 bases from V and 13 bases from J, with 12 bases between. CDR1 is MDHEN and CDR2 is SYDVKM in the germline V gene. CDR3 size: 12 residues. CDR3 in DNA: TGTGCCAGCAGTTTAATGGGGGAAAATCAGTTCTTC. Translating it yields CASSLMGENQFF.

This clone has just a few counts. This chain links TRBV19 with TRBJ2-1; 12 bases map to TRBD2. V lost 10 bases and J lost 8; bases outside the gene matches: 9. The CDR3 consists of 14 residues. Germline V lookup: CDR1 LNHDA, CDR2 SQIVND (reference sequence). In DNA, the CDR3 is TGTGCCACCAAACTCCTAGCGGGAGGGTATGAGCAGTTCTTC. Translating gives CATKLLAGGYEQFF.

This clone has only one observation. This chain links TRBV9 with TRBJ1-2; a possible D gene is TRBD1 (5 bases). The CDR3 length is 13 residues. With 3 bases removed from V and 6 bases from J, the gap between germline ends came to 12 bases. Germline values: CDR1 SGDLS, CDR2 YYNGEE. CDR3 in DNA: TGTGCCAGCAGCGCACAGGACCGGGATGGCTACACCTTC. It codes for CASSAQDRDGYTF.

This clone was observed a few times. This chain connects TRBV5-1 to TRBJ2-1, with D tentatively TRBD1 (6 bases). Trimming cost V 4 bases and J 1 base, with 12 bases left between them. The CDR3 totals 15 residues. In germline, CDR1 is SGHRS, CDR2 YFSETQ. Written as DNA, the CDR3 is TGCGCCAGCAGCCGCCGACAGGTTTCCTACAATGAGCAGTTCTTC. It yields the protein CASSRRQVSYNEQFF.

The chain's CDR3 is CRAGIRGEQYF. CDR3 DNA: TGCAGGGCCGGGATCCGGGGCGAGCAGTACTTC. The gene calls are TRBV20-1 and TRBJ2-7; D is perhaps TRBD2 (5 bases). The CDR3 runs to 11 residues. The germline V gene encodes CDR1 DFQATT and CDR2 SNEGSKA (reference sequence).

This clone occurred a few times. The chain is built from TRBV19 and TRBJ2-1, with TRBD2 identical over 8 bases. This CDR3 has 16 residues. The J segment lost 5 bases and the V segment lost 2 bases, leaving 8 bases of the junction unmatched. CDR1 and CDR2 (germline): LNHDA, SQIVND (reference sequence). CDR3 bases: TGTGCCAGTAGTATACCGGGCGGGGGGTATAACAATGAGCAGTTCTTC. It translates to CASSIPGGGYNNEQFF.

The chain carries TRBV6-5 and TRBJ1-5, with 7 bases matching TRBD1. Germline trimming cut 5 bases from V and 4 bases from J; bases unmatched to any gene: 8. Germline CDR1 and CDR2: MNHEY and SVGAGI. There are 15 residues in the CDR3. CDR3 region: CASSKTGAANQPQHF. The CDR3 region has the DNA TGTGCCAGCAGTAAAACAGGGGCCGCAAATCAGCCCCAGCATTTT.